Following are 4 T cell receptor beta chains from one sample sequenced in a study of human T cells and chemical hapten exposure. TCRdb ran MiXCR on the RACE reads and lists one entry per CDR3 protein. The data show 35,000 to 50,000 distinct CDR3 sequences, 8.5% to 10% seen once. Time point noted: patch test 2, 6 weeks after DPC sensitization. Described treatment: therapeutic diphenylcyclopropenone sensitization with weekly scalp DPC. From whole blood left unfractionated, total RNA was extracted. Sequenced material: whole blood, taken in connection with sensitization to the hapten diphenylcyclopropenone (DPC). The receptors were sampled from a woman in her 30s with alopecia areata. Some clones in this sample may be carry-over from other donors' samples.

In this sample, this clonotype turned up a few times. This rearrangement joins TRBV18 to TRBJ2-7; a weak D match, TRBD1 (6 bases). This CDR3 spans 15 amino acids. The V gene lost 6 bases and the J gene lost 5 bases, with 20 bases spanning the gap. The germline gives CDR1 KGHSH, CDR2 LQKENI. The CDR3 DNA is TGTGCCAGCTCGAACAGGACAGAAGGTTATCACGAGCAGTACTTC. Translated: CASSNRTEGYHEQYF.

This clonotype was observed a single time. The chain links TRBV20-1 to TRBJ2-7; perhaps D is TRBD1 or TRBD2 (5 bases each). This CDR3 spans 14 amino acids. V dropped 2 bases and J dropped 3 bases, with 14 bases sitting between them. CDR1 and CDR2 from the germline V gene are DFQATT and SNEGSKA (reference sequence). CDR3 loop: CSARYRGELYEQYF. The CDR3 DNA is TGCAGTGCTAGATACCGGGGCGAACTCTACGAGCAGTACTTC.

This chain joins TRBV30 and TRBJ2-7; D is uncertain. This CDR3 is built from 14 residues. In germline, CDR1 is GTSNPN, CDR2 SVGIG (reference sequence). The V end lost 0 bases, the J end lost 5 bases, and 14 bases lay between the germline ends. The chain's CDR3 is CAWSVLRTSDEQYF. CDR3 DNA: TGTGCCTGGAGTGTACTCCGGACCTCTGACGAGCAGTACTTC.

This chain links TRBV14 with TRBJ1-6; maybe TRBD1 (5 bases). There are 13 residues in the CDR3. The germline V and J ends were trimmed by 0 bases and 10 bases, with 7 bases remaining between them. Germline CDR1 is SGHDN and CDR2 is FVKESK. CDR3 protein: CASSQERGSPLHF. For the CDR3, the DNA is TGTGCCAGCAGCCAAGAAAGGGGATCACCCCTCCACTTT.